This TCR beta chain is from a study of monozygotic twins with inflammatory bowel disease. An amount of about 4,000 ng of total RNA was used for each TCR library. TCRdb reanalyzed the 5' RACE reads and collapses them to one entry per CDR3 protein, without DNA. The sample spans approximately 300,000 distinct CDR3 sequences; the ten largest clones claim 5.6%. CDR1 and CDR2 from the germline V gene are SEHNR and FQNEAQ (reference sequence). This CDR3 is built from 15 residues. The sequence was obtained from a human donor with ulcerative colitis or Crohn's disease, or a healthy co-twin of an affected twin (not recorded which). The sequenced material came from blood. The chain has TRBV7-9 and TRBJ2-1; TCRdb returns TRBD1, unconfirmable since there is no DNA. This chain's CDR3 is CASSLHLGQTFEQFF.